This record looks at one T cell receptor beta chain sequence and its context. Its specificity is not known. This sample was taken from a study of OX40 agonist ivuxolimab in advanced cancers. Blood got drawn at baseline, again on cycle 4 day 1, and then on cycle 7 day 1. The study, taken as a whole, reports: Normalized T-cell clonal expansion was also low in some nonresponders.

Assay: immunoSEQ multiplex PCR; the TCRdb copy retains only in-frame clones and omits some. Altogether 12,000 or so clones are present, more than 70% being singletons, with the ten largest covering approximately 32%. Source: CD4+ or CD8+ T cells sorted from blood, taken in a trial of the OX40 agonist ivuxolimab. The TCR was taken from an adult with an advanced solid tumor such as melanoma, head and neck, liver or kidney cancer.

CDR3 sequence reads: CASATETGTVGELFF. Here the CDR3 DNA reads TGTGCCAGCGCCACCGAGACAGGGACAGTGGGGGAGCTGTTTTTT. J is TRBJ2-2 and V is TRBV7-9, with 7 bases that match TRBD1. From germline, CDR1 is SEHNR and CDR2 FQNEAQ (reference sequence). This CDR3 has 15 residues. With 8 bases clipped from V and 8 bases from J, the junction kept 14 bases outside the gene matches.